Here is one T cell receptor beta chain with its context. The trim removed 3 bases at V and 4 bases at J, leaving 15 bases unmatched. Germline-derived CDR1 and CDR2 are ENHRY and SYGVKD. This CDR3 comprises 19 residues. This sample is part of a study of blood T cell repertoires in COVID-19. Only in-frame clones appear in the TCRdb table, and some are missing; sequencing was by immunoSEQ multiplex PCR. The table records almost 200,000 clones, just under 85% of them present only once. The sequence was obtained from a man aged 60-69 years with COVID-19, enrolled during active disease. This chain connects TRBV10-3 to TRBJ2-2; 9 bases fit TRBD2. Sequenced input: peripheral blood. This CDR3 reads CAISDSSGSGGRATGELFF. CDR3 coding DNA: TGTGCCATCAGTGATTCGTCCGGAAGTGGCGGGAGGGCCACCGGGGAGCTGTTTTTT.